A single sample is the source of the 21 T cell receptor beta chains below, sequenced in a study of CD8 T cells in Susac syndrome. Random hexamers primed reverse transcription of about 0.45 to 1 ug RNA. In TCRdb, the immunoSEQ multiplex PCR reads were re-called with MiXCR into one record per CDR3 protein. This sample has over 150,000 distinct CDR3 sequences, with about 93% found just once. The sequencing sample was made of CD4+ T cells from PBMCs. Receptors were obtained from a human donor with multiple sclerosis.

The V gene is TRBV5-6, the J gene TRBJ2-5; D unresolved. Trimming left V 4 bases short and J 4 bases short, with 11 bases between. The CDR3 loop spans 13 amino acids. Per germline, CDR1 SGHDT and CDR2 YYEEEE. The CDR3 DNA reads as TGTGCCAGCAGCCGCCCTCCGATAGAGACCCAGTACTTC. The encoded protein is CASSRPPIETQYF.

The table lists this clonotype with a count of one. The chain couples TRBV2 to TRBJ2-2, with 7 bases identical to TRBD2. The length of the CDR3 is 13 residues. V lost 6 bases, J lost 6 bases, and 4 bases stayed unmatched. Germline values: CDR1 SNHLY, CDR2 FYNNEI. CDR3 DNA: TGTGCCAGCAGAGCGGGATGGTCCGGGGAGCTGTTTTTT. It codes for CASRAGWSGELFF.

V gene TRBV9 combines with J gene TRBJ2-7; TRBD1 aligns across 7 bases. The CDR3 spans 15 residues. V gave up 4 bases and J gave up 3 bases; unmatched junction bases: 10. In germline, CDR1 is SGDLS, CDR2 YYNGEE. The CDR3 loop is CASSSRVGTDYEQYF. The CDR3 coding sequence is TGTGCCAGCAGCTCAAGAGTAGGGACAGACTACGAGCAGTACTTC.

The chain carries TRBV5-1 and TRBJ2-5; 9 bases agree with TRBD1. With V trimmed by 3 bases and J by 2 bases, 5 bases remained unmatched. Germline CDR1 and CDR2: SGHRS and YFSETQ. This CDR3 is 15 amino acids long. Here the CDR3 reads CASSWQDRGQETQYF. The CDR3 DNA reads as TGCGCCAGCAGCTGGCAAGACAGGGGGCAAGAGACCCAGTACTTC.

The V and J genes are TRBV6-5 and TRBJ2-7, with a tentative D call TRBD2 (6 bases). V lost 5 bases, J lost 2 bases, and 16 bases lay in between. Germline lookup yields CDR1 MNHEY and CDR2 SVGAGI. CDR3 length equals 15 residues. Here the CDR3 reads CASSRTLARAYEQYF. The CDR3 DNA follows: TGTGCCAGCAGTAGAACCCTAGCGCGGGCCTACGAGCAGTACTTC.

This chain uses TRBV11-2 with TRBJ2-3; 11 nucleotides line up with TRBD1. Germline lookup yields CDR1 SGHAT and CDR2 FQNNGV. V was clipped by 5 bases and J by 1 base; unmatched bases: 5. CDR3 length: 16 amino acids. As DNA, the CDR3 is TGTGCCAGCAGCCACGGGACAGGGGGTGGCACAGATACGCAGTATTTT. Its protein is CASSHGTGGGTDTQYF.

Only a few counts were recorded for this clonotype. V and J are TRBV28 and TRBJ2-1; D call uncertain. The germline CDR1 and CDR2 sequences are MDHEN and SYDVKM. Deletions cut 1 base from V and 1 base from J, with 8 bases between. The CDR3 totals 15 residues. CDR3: CASSLSGGSYNEQFF. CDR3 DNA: TGTGCCAGCAGTTTATCCGGCGGTTCCTACAATGAGCAGTTCTTC.

Here the CDR3 reads CSVGQPYEQYF. CDR3 nucleotide sequence: TGCAGCGTTGGACAGCCCTACGAGCAGTACTTC. The chain combines TRBV29-1 with TRBJ2-7, with D maybe TRBD1 (5 bases). Trimming cost V 4 bases and J 2 bases, with 6 bases left between them. This CDR3 has 11 residues. Germline V gene data show CDR1 as SQVTM and CDR2 as ANQGSEA.

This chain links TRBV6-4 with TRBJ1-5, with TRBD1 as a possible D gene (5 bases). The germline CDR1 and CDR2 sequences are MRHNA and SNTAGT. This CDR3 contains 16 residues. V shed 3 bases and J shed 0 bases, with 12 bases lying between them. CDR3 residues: CASSELTEDSNQPQHF. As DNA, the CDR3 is TGTGCCAGCAGTGAATTGACAGAAGATAGCAATCAGCCCCAGCATTTT.

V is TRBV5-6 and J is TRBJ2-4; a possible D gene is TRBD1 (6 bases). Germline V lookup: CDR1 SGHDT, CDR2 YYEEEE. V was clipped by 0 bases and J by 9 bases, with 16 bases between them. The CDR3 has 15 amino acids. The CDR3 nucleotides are TGTGCCAGCAGCTTGGTCGGAGGACGAGGGGGCATTCAGTACTTC. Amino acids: CASSLVGGRGGIQYF.

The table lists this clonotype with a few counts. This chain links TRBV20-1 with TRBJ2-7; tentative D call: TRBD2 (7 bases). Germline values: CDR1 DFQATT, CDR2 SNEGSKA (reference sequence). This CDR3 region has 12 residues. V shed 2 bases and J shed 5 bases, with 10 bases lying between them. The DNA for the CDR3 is TGCAGTGCTAGATGGGGGGGCCACGAGCAGTACTTC. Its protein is CSARWGGHEQYF.

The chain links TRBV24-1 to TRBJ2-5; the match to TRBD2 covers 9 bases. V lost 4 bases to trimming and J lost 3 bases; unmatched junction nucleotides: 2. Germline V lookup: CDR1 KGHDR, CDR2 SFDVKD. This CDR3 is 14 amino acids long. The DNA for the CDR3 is TGTGCCACCAGTGAGGGACTAGCCGAAGAGACCCAGTACTTC. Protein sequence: CATSEGLAEETQYF.

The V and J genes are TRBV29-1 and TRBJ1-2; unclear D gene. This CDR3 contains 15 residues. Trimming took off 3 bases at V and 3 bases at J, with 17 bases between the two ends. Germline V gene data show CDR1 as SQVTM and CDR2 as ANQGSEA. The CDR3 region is CSVEGSFGRDYGYTF. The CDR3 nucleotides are TGCAGCGTTGAGGGCAGCTTTGGTCGGGACTATGGCTACACCTTC.

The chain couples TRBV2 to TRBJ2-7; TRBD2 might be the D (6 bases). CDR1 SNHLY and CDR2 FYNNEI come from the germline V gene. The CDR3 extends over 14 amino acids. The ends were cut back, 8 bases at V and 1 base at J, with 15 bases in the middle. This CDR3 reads CASCGGVGSYEQYF. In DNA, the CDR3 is TGTGCCAGCTGCGGCGGGGTGGGGTCCTACGAGCAGTACTTC.

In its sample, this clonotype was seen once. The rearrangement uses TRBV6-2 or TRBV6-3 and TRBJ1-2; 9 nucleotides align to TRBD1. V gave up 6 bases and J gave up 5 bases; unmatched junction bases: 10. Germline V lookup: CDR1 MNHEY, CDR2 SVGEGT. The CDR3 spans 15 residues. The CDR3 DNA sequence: TGTGCCAGCAGACTACAGGGGGCGCTCGCATATGGCTACACCTTC. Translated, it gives CASRLQGALAYGYTF.

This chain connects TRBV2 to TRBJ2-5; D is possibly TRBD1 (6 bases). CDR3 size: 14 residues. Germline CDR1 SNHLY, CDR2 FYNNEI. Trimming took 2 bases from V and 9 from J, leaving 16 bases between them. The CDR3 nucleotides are TGTGCCAGCAGTGAATTGGGTCCGTCAGGGGCCCAGTACTTC. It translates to CASSELGPSGAQYF. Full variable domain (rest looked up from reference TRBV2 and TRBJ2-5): EPEVTQTPSHQVTQMGQEVILRCVPISNHLYFYWYRQILGQKVEFLVSFYNNEISEKSEIFDDQFSVERPDGSNFTLKIRSTKLEDSAMYFCASSELGPSGAQYFGPGTRLLVL.

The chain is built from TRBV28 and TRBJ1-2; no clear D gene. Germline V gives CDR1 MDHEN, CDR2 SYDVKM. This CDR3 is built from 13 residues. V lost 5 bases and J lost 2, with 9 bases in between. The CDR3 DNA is TGTGCCAGCAGTGCTAGCTCCAACTATGGCTACACCTTC. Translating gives CASSASSNYGYTF.

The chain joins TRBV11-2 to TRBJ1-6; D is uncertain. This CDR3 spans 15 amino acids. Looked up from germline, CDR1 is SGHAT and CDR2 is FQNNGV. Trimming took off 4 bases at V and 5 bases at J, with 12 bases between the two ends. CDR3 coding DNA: TGTGCCAGCAGCTCGAATCCCTTAAATAATTCACCCCTCCACTTT. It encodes CASSSNPLNNSPLHF.

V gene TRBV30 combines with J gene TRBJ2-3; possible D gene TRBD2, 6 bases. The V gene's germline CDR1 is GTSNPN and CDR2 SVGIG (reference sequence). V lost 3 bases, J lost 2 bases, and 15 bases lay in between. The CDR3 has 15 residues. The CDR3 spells CAWRRGGEATDTQYF. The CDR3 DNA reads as TGTGCCTGGAGAAGAGGCGGGGAGGCCACAGATACGCAGTATTTT.

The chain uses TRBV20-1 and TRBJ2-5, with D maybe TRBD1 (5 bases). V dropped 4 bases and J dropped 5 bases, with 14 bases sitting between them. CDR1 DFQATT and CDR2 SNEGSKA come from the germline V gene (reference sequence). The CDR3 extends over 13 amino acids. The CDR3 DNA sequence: TGCAGTGCTACCGATCTCCCAGGGGAGACCCAGTACTTC. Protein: CSATDLPGETQYF.

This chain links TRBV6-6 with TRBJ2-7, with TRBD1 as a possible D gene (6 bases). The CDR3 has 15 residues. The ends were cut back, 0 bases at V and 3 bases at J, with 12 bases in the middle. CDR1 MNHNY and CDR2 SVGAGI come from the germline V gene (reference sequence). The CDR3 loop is CASSYSTQGIYEQYF. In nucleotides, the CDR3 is TGTGCCAGCAGTTACTCGACACAGGGCATCTACGAGCAGTACTTC.